Below, 13 T cell receptor beta chains from the same sample are listed, as sequenced in a study of blood T cell repertoires in COVID-19. Only in-frame clones appear in the TCRdb table, and some are missing; sequencing was by immunoSEQ multiplex PCR. The sample has 100,000 to 150,000 clones; 88% are singletons. The sample taken for sequencing was peripheral blood. Every receptor here comes from a man in his forties or fifties with acute or convalescent COVID-19.

V and J are TRBV30 and TRBJ2-2; D perhaps matches TRBD2 (6 bases). This CDR3 comprises 14 residues. The germline gives CDR1 GTSNPN, CDR2 SVGIG (reference sequence). With 7 bases removed from V and 0 bases from J, the gap between germline ends came to 12 bases. CDR3 bases: TGTGCCTCCCCGGGGGTCGCGAACACCGGGGAGCTGTTTTTT. Protein: CASPGVANTGELFF.

The rearrangement uses TRBV7-9 and TRBJ2-1; tentatively, D is TRBD2 (6 bases). There are 15 residues in the CDR3. V lost 7 bases and J lost 0, with 13 bases in between. CDR1 is SEHNR and CDR2 is FQNEAQ in the germline V gene (reference sequence). CDR3 in DNA: TGTGCCAGCACCAACCCGGGACTCTCCTACAATGAGCAGTTCTTC. It codes for CASTNPGLSYNEQFF.

The chain links TRBV9 to TRBJ2-3; TRBD1 might be the D (6 bases). This CDR3 has 14 residues. CDR1 is SGDLS and CDR2 is YYNGEE in the germline V gene. V gave up 2 bases and J gave up 1 base, with 8 bases separating them. CDR3 loop: CASSVDSRTDTQYF. The DNA for the CDR3 is TGTGCCAGCAGCGTGGACAGCCGCACAGATACGCAGTATTTT.

The rearrangement links TRBV6-5 to TRBJ1-1; TRBD1 agrees at 8 bases. Germline V gene sequence: CDR1 MNHEY, CDR2 SVGAGI. This CDR3 comprises 14 residues. Unmatched junction bases numbered 3, after V lost 6 bases and J lost 0 bases. DNA of the CDR3: TGTGCCAGCAGACCCAGGGGGCTGAACACTGAAGCTTTCTTT. Protein: CASRPRGLNTEAFF.

This clone was detected once. V gene TRBV11-3 combines with J gene TRBJ2-3, with D possibly being TRBD2 (6 bases). V lost 8 bases to trimming and J lost 2 bases, with 17 bases between them. Germline CDR1 is SGHNT and CDR2 is YENEEA. The CDR3 covers 15 residues. The CDR3 DNA reads as TGTGCCAGCGGGAGCGGAGGGAGTAACACAGATACGCAGTATTTT. Its protein is CASGSGGSNTDTQYF.

This clone came up a few times. The rearrangement joins TRBV7-3 to TRBJ1-1; possible D gene TRBD1, 5 bases. The CDR3 extends over 13 amino acids. Deletions cut 5 bases from V and 7 bases from J, with 14 bases between. Germline CDR1 and CDR2: SGHTA and FQGTGA. For the CDR3, the DNA is TGTGCCAGCAGCCCAGGGAGGGCAAGTGAAGCTTTCTTT. Translated, it gives CASSPGRASEAFF.

The V and J genes are TRBV15 and TRBJ2-7, with D perhaps TRBD1 (5 bases). Between the trimmed V and J ends, which lost 0 bases and 3 bases, there was a span of 12 bases. The CDR3 is 15 residues long. Per the germline V gene, CDR1 is LNHNV and CDR2 is YYDKDF (reference sequence). The CDR3 reads CATSRDQGTLYEQYF. The CDR3 DNA sequence: TGTGCCACCAGCAGAGATCAGGGAACTCTCTACGAGCAGTACTTC.

The chain carries TRBV6-5 and TRBJ2-1; 9 bases are a match to TRBD1. The junction had 8 bases not matched to a gene; V was cut back by 6 bases and J by 8 bases. Germline V gene data show CDR1 as MNHEY and CDR2 as SVGAGI. The CDR3 extends over 14 amino acids. CDR3 sequence: CASRPGQGVYEQFF. In DNA, the CDR3 is TGTGCCAGCAGACCGGGACAGGGTGTGTATGAGCAGTTCTTC.

This clone was detected only a few times. The chain employs TRBV3-1 (or the pseudogene TRBV3-2) and TRBJ1-1; a possible D gene is TRBD1 (6 bases). The V end was cut by 3 bases, the J end by 3 bases, with 14 bases between. The V gene's germline CDR1 is LGHDT and CDR2 YNNKEL (reference sequence). The CDR3 loop spans 15 amino acids. CDR3 nucleotide sequence: TGTGCCAGCAGCCACCGGGACACCCAACACACTGAAGCTTTCTTT. Translation gives CASSHRDTQHTEAFF.

The count of this clone is one. The chain uses TRBV5-8 and TRBJ2-2, with 7 bases fitting TRBD2. J lost 1 base, V lost 5 bases, and 5 bases had no gene match. The CDR3 runs to 15 residues. In germline, CDR1 is SGHTS, CDR2 YDEGEE. CDR3 coding DNA: TGTGCCAGCAGTTTAGCGGGTGGGAACACCGGGGAGCTGTTTTTT. The encoded protein is CASSLAGGNTGELFF.

The rearrangement uses TRBV19 and TRBJ2-3, with 10 bases lining up with TRBD2. Germline V gene lookup returns CDR1 LNHDA and CDR2 SQIVND (reference sequence). V lost 8 bases, J lost 5 bases, and 10 bases stayed unmatched. The CDR3 is 15 residues long. The CDR3 is CASHPSGRVGDTQYF. As DNA, the CDR3 is TGTGCCAGTCACCCGAGCGGGAGGGTTGGAGATACGCAGTATTTT.

V usage is TRBV7-2 and J usage is TRBJ1-1; D is perhaps TRBD1 (5 bases). This CDR3 has 16 residues. The germline V and J ends were trimmed by 6 bases and 4 bases, with 21 bases remaining between them. CDR1 is SGHTA and CDR2 is FQGNSA in the germline V gene. The CDR3 DNA follows: TGTGCCAGCAGTGACACTTACGTGGGGCATAGCACTGAAGCTTTCTTT. This gives the protein CASSDTYVGHSTEAFF. Combining the CDR3 with reference TRBV7-2 and TRBJ1-1 gives the whole variable domain GAGVSQSPSNKVTEKGKDVELRCDPISGHTALYWYRQSLGQGLEFLIYFQGNSAPDKSGLPSDRFSAERTGGSVSTLTIQRTQQEDSAVYLCASSDTYVGHSTEAFFGQGTRLTVV.

In DNA form, the CDR3 reads TGTGCCAGCTCACTAGGAGGGCGCGAAAAACTGTTTTTT. It codes for CASSLGGREKLFF. This chain joins TRBV18 and TRBJ1-4, with D unclear. The CDR3 is 13 amino acids. The V gene lost 4 bases and the J gene lost 8 bases, with 11 bases spanning the gap. Germline CDR1 reads KGHSH; CDR2 reads LQKENI.